This record looks at one TCR beta chain sequence and its context. Its specificity is unknown. This sample was taken from a study of T cell repertoires in cytomegalovirus infection. In TCRdb, the reads were re-called with MiXCR into one record per CDR3 protein. This table has about 47,000 distinct CDR3 sequences, roughly 21% appearing once. CDR3 length: 17 amino acids. With 4 bases removed from V and 0 bases from J, the gap between germline ends came to 19 bases. Germline CDR1 and CDR2: SGHDT and YYEEEE. Material: CD8+ T cells from cultured PBMCs, obtained from culture after CMV antigen stimulation. The source is a human donor in good health (CMV status not recorded). Some clones in this sample may be carry-over from other donors' samples. V and J are TRBV5-6 and TRBJ1-1; D gene uncertain. Written as DNA, the CDR3 is TGTGCCAGCAGCCGTATGACTCCGACTGACATGAACACTGAAGCTTTCTTT. Translation gives CASSRMTPTDMNTEAFF.